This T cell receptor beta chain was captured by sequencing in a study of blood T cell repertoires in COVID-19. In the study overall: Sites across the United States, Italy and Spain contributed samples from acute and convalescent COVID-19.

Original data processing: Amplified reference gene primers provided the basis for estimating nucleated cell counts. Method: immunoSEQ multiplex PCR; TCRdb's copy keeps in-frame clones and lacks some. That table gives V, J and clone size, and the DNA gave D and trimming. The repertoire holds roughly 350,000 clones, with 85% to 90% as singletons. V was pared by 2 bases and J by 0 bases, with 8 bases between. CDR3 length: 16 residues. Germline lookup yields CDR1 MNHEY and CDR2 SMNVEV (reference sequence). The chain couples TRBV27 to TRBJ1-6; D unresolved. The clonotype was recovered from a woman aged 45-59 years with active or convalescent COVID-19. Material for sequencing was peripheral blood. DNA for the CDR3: TGTGCCAGCAGTTTAAGTCCGGGCTCCTATAATTCACCCCTCCACTTT. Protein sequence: CASSLSPGSYNSPLHF.